Described below is a single TCR beta chain sequence and its context. The sample comes from a study of blood T cell repertoires in COVID-19. In the study overall: Spain, Italy and the United States supplied samples that represented acute and convalescent COVID-19. Sources were T cells, B-cell-depleted T cells, or PBMCs; the material itself was cDNA or gDNA.

Authors' data handling: It was from reference gene primer amplification that nucleated cell counts were estimated. Using immunoSEQ multiplex PCR, the repertoire was profiled, and TCRdb retains in-frame clones only, with some absent. The V and J calls and clone size come from that table; D and trimming were worked out from the DNA. This table holds some 200,000 clones, around nine tenths found once. The CDR3 spans 14 residues. Germline CDR1 is SGHRS and CDR2 is YFSETQ. V gave up 0 bases and J gave up 9 bases, with 13 bases separating them. This receptor was obtained from a man between 65 and 80 years old with acute or convalescent COVID-19. Sequenced sample: peripheral blood. This chain links TRBV5-1 with TRBJ2-1, with D perhaps TRBD2 (5 bases). CDR3 loop: CASSLAASSGEQFF. Written as DNA, the CDR3 is TGCGCCAGCAGCTTGGCCGCTAGCTCTGGTGAGCAGTTCTTC.